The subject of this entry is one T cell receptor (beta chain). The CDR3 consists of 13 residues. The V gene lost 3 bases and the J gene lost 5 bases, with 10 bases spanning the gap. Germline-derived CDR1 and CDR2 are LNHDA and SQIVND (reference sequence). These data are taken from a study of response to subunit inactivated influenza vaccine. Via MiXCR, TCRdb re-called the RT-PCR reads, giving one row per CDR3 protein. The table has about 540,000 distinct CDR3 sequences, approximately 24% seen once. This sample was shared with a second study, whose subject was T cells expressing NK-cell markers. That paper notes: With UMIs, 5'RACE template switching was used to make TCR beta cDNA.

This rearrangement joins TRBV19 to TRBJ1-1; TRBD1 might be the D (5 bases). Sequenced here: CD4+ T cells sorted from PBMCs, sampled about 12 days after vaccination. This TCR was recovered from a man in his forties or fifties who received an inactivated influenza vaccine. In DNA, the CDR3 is TGTGCCAGTAGTATGAGACAGCGGACTGAAGCTTTCTTT. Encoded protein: CASSMRQRTEAFF. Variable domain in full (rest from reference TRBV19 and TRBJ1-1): DGGITQSPKYLFRKEGQNVTLSCEQNLNHDAMYWYRQDPGQGLRLIYYSQIVNDFQKGDIAEGYSVSREKKESFPLTVTSAQKNPTAFYLCASSMRQRTEAFFGQGTRLTVV.